This is a list of T cell receptor beta chains from one sample in a study of blood T cell repertoires in COVID-19. Sequencing was performed with immunoSEQ multiplex PCR; in TCRdb, only in-frame clones are kept and a portion is missing. The repertoire holds roughly 430,000 clones, with nearly 90% as singletons. The sample was PBMCs or T cells enriched from blood (not recorded which). The receptors were sampled from a woman aged 40 to 50 with acute COVID-19. CDR3s include the opening cysteine and the closing phenylalanine or tryptophan. Each record gives: J gene, V gene, clone size, D gene, CDR3 DNA, CDR3 protein. The D gene is left open where the match is weak. For some rows the clone size is stated as once, few or many, or as a class when expanded; others skip it.

>TRBJ1-5|TRBV4-1|NA|NA
TGCGCCAGCAGCCAGGTGGCAGTCACCCAGCCCCAGCATTTT
CASSQVAVTQPQHF
>TRBJ2-5|TRBV11-2|NA|TRBD2
TGTGCCAGCAGCCTCCGTGGTAGCGGGGTTGAGACCCAGTACTTC
CASSLRGSGVETQYF
>TRBJ2-7|TRBV30|NA|NA
TGTGCCACGGCGGTCAGGGATGACGAGCAGTACTTC
CATAVRDDEQYF
>TRBJ2-1|TRBV10-3|once|NA
TGTGCCATCAGTGAAAGAGGGAGCTCCTACAATGAGCAGTTCTTC
CAISERGSSYNEQFF
>TRBJ2-7|TRBV5-1|NA|NA
TGCGCCAGCAGCTCGGGGGTCGAGCAGTACTTC
CASSSGVEQYF
>TRBJ1-2|TRBV6-1|NA|NA
TGTGCCAGCAGTGAATTGTACAGCAATTATTATGGCTACACCTTC
CASSELYSNYYGYTF
>TRBJ2-7|TRBV9|once|TRBD1
TGTGCCAGCAGCGTTAGTTGGCAGGGGGTCTACGAGCAGTACTTC
CASSVSWQGVYEQYF
>TRBJ1-1|TRBV3-1/TRBV3-2|NA|NA
TGTGCCAGCAGCCAAGATAGAATTCTTCCTCGGGTTAACACTGAAGCTTTCTTT
CASSQDRILPRVNTEAFF
>TRBJ2-7|TRBV7-2|NA|TRBD2
TGTGCCAGCAGCTACTCCGGGACTAGTGATCGCGAGCAGTACTTC
CASSYSGTSDREQYF
>TRBJ1-1|TRBV6-1|once|TRBD1
TGTGCCAGCAGTGAAGCCTCGACAGGGACCACTGAAGCTTTCTTT
CASSEASTGTTEAFF
>TRBJ1-6|TRBV19|NA|NA
TGTGCCAGTAGTATAGGGGGCGGATCGAATTCACCCCTCCACTTT
CASSIGGGSNSPLHF
>TRBJ1-2|TRBV6-5|NA|NA
TGTGCCAGCAGCCAGCACAGGGCCGCGAATGGCTACACCTTC
CASSQHRAANGYTF
>TRBJ1-5|TRBV12-5|NA|NA
TGTGCTAGTGGTTTGACTAGTGGGGGCTTGCAGCCCCAGCATTTT
CASGLTSGGLQPQHF
>TRBJ2-5|TRBV25-1|NA|NA
TGTGCCAGCAGCCTCCAAGAGACCCAGTACTTC
CASSLQETQYF
>TRBJ1-1|TRBV6-1|NA|NA
TGTGCCAGCAGTGAACTTCAACTACCCGGGGAGGCTTTCTTT
CASSELQLPGEAFF
>TRBJ1-6|TRBV3-1/TRBV3-2|NA|NA
TGTGCCAGCAGCCAAGATCAGGGTAGTAATTCACCCCTCCACTTT
CASSQDQGSNSPLHF
>TRBJ2-2|TRBV27|few|NA
TGTGCCAGCAAGGGTGGGACAACGAACACCGGGGAGCTGTTTTTT
CASKGGTTNTGELFF
>TRBJ1-1|TRBV19|NA|TRBD1
TGTGCCAGTATACGGACAGGGGCCACTGAAGCTTTCTTT
CASIRTGATEAFF
>TRBJ1-1|TRBV5-1|NA|TRBD1
TGCGCCAGCAGCTCTCCGGGACAGGAGGATGAAGCTTTCTTT
CASSSPGQEDEAFF
>TRBJ1-1|TRBV5-5|NA|TRBD1
TGTGCCAGCAGCCCTAGACTACCGGGACAGGGGCTACTGAACACTGAAGCTTTCTTT
CASSPRLPGQGLLNTEAFF
>TRBJ2-6|TRBV19|NA|TRBD1
TGTGCCAGTAGTATGGTAGGGGGCTCAGGGGCCAACGTCCTGACTTTC
CASSMVGGSGANVLTF
>TRBJ1-3|TRBV12-3/TRBV12-4|NA|NA
TGTGCCATCCTACAGAACTCTGGAAACACCATATATTTT
CAILQNSGNTIYF
>TRBJ2-3|TRBV27|NA|TRBD2
TGTGCCAGCAGGCCAGAGCGGGGGACATACACAGATACGCAGTATTTT
CASRPERGTYTDTQYF
>TRBJ2-1|TRBV20-1|NA|TRBD2
TGCAGTGCTCGTGAAAGGACTAGCGGGGGCTATATGCAGTTCTTC
CSARERTSGGYMQFF
>TRBJ2-7|TRBV11-2|once|NA
TGTGCCAGCATCCAAAGGCACAGGTTTCCCTACGAGCAGTACTTC
CASIQRHRFPYEQYF
>TRBJ1-1|TRBV9|NA|NA
TGTGCCAGCAGCGCGGACATCACGAACACTGAAGCTTTCTTT
CASSADITNTEAFF
>TRBJ1-2|TRBV2|once|NA
TGTGCCAGCAGTAGACAGGAGAACTATGGCTACACCTTC
CASSRQENYGYTF
>TRBJ2-5|TRBV5-1|NA|NA
TGCGCCAGCAGCTTGTACCTAGACCAAGAGACCCAGTACTTC
CASSLYLDQETQYF
>TRBJ1-1|TRBV6-1|NA|TRBD1
TGTGCCAGCAGTGAAGCCCACAGGGGCCCTAGATACACTGAAGCTTTCTTT
CASSEAHRGPRYTEAFF
>TRBJ1-5|TRBV6-4|NA|NA
TGTGCCAGCAGTTACAGGAGACCGGATCAGCCCCAGCATTTT
CASSYRRPDQPQHF
>TRBJ1-1|TRBV27|NA|NA
TGTGCCAGCAGTTTCGGAGAGAACACTGAAGCTTTCTTT
CASSFGENTEAFF
>TRBJ1-1|TRBV2|NA|NA
TGTGCCAGCAGTGAAGGGCGGAGACGGAACACTGAAGCTTTCTTT
CASSEGRRRNTEAFF
>TRBJ1-3|TRBV4-1|NA|NA
TGCGCCAGCAGCCAAGAATCGGGGCGACAGGTCAGCTCTGGAAACACCATATATTTT
CASSQESGRQVSSGNTIYF
>TRBJ2-7|TRBV7-2|NA|TRBD1
TGTGCCAGCAGCCCCGGGACAGGGAATTACGAGCAGTACTTC
CASSPGTGNYEQYF
>TRBJ2-5|TRBV11-2|NA|TRBD2
TGTGCCAGCAGTATGTCCCGGGGGGGCCAAGAGACCCAGTACTTC
CASSMSRGGQETQYF
>TRBJ1-5|TRBV27|NA|NA
TGTGCCAGCAGTTCCCCTTTCAGGAATCAGCCCCAGCATTTT
CASSSPFRNQPQHF
>TRBJ2-3|TRBV4-1|NA|NA
TGCGCCAGCAGCCAAGAGGTAGGCCGGAGGGTGACAGATACGCAGTATTTT
CASSQEVGRRVTDTQYF
>TRBJ1-6|TRBV7-8|once|TRBD1
TGTGCCAGCAGCTTGGTAGGACAGGGTTATAATTCACCCCTCCACTTT
CASSLVGQGYNSPLHF
>TRBJ2-5|TRBV29-1|NA|TRBD2
TGCAGCGTTCGTAGCGGGGCAGAGACCCAGTACTTC
CSVRSGAETQYF
>TRBJ2-5|TRBV5-4|NA|NA
TGTGCCAGCAGCTCAGGACGGCGAGGGGAGACCCAGTACTTC
CASSSGRRGETQYF
>TRBJ2-7|TRBV4-2|NA|TRBD1
TGTGCCAGCAGCTCCCCGGACAGGGGCCTCTCCTACGAGCAGTACTTC
CASSSPDRGLSYEQYF
>TRBJ2-6|TRBV6-1|NA|TRBD1
TGTGCCAGCAGTGACCCCACCGGGACAGGCCCTTCTGGGGCCAACGTCCTGACTTTC
CASSDPTGTGPSGANVLTF
>TRBJ1-1|TRBV11-3|NA|TRBD1
TGTGCCAGCAGCCCCGGGACAGGGGCGGATGAAGCTTTCTTT
CASSPGTGADEAFF
>TRBJ1-3|TRBV5-1|NA|NA
TGCGCCAGCGCGACTCACTCTGGAAACACCATATATTTT
CASATHSGNTIYF
>TRBJ2-2|TRBV11-3|NA|NA
TGTGCCAGCAGCCCCTCGGACAAGAACACCGGGGAGCTGTTTTTT
CASSPSDKNTGELFF
>TRBJ1-3|TRBV29-1|NA|NA
TGCAGCGCCTGGACAGCCTACGGCTCTGGAAACACCATATATTTT
CSAWTAYGSGNTIYF
>TRBJ1-5|TRBV19|NA|NA
TGTGCCAGTAGTATAGCTATATCCCTGTATAGCAATCAGCCCCAGCATTTT
CASSIAISLYSNQPQHF
>TRBJ2-5|TRBV18|NA|TRBD1
TGTGCCAGCTCACCACGCCGACAGGGGCAAGAGACCCAGTACTTC
CASSPRRQGQETQYF
>TRBJ2-1|TRBV4-1|once|TRBD2
TGCGCCAGCAGCCAAGAGGGCCTAGCGGGGAGTGGTGAGCAGTTCTTC
CASSQEGLAGSGEQFF
>TRBJ2-7|TRBV4-1|once|TRBD1
TGCGCCAGCAGCCAACGGTACAGGGGGTTTGAGCAGTACTTC
CASSQRYRGFEQYF
>TRBJ1-1|TRBV2|NA|TRBD1
TGTGCCAGCAGGCCGGGACAGGGCGCTATCACTGAAGCTTTCTTT
CASRPGQGAITEAFF
>TRBJ1-2|TRBV24-1|NA|TRBD1
TGTGCCACCAGTGACCCCCGGACAGGGAACTATGGCTACACCTTC
CATSDPRTGNYGYTF
>TRBJ2-1|TRBV7-9|NA|NA
TGTGCCGTCCCAAGGAGTCGCCCTGAGCAGTTCTTC
CAVPRSRPEQFF
>TRBJ2-7|TRBV2|NA|TRBD1
TGTGCCAGCAGTCTCGGACAGGGTGCGATCTACGAGCAGTACTTC
CASSLGQGAIYEQYF
>TRBJ1-2|TRBV6-5|NA|NA
TGTGCCAGCAGGGCCCGGGACGGGAGTCTTGGCGGCTACACCTTC
CASRARDGSLGGYTF